These 23 T cell receptor beta chains originate from one sample sequenced in a study of type 1 regulatory T cells (dated by TCRdb to about 2021). On the study overall, not on this receptor specifically: Compared with non-Tr1 cells, Tr1 cells had a TCR repertoire that was more restricted, a finding the study read as clonal expansion induced by alloantigen.

No antigen is known for these receptors. The instrument was an Illumina MiSeq. TCRdb redid the processing of the public reads, applying fastp at Q25 and MiXCR, and retained in-frame beta chains. A single entry per CDR3 protein holds the most common genes and DNA from its merged rows. The table for this sample lists tens of thousands of distinct CDR3 sequences; under 25% of them were counted only once. 8% to 9% of the sample rests with the top ten. Material: cultured type 1 regulatory T (Tr1) cells, either the whole culture or a sorted fraction (not recorded which). The cell subset or site label for this specimen denotes: type 1 regulatory T cells sorted from the T-allo10 product. These receptors were obtained from a human donor in good health.

This clonotype was seen once. The V gene is TRBV3-1, the J gene TRBJ1-5, with D hard to call. Trimming cost V 1 base and J 1 base, with 5 bases left between them. CDR3 length: 14 residues. Germline V gene sequence: CDR1 LGHDT, CDR2 YNNKEL (reference sequence). The DNA for the CDR3 is TGTGCCAGCAGCCAAGCGAAAAGCAATCAGCCCCAGCATTTT. This encodes CASSQAKSNQPQHF.

J is TRBJ2-3 and V is TRBV20-1, with D perhaps matching TRBD2 (7 bases). Trimming took off 3 bases at V and 4 bases at J, with 14 bases between the two ends. The V gene's germline CDR1 is DFQATT and CDR2 SNEGSKA (reference sequence). The CDR3 totals 14 residues. The DNA for the CDR3 is TGCAGTGCTAGTAGGGGGAGGGCCTCAGATACGCAGTATTTT. It translates to CSASRGRASDTQYF.

This clonotype has ten or more counts. The V and J genes are TRBV7-2 and TRBJ2-5; D gene uncertain. The CDR3 runs 12 residues. Germline-derived CDR1 and CDR2 are SGHTA and FQGNSA. Trimming cost V 4 bases and J 9 bases, with 12 bases left between them. CDR3 protein: CASSSLHRAQYF. In nucleotides, the CDR3 is TGTGCCAGCAGCTCCCTCCACCGGGCCCAGTACTTC.

Points on this clonotype: A much bigger clone sits one base away, suggesting this may be a read error. No conserved phenylalanine or tryptophan is present at the end of the CDR3, so a read error is the likely explanation. This chain uses TRBV12-3 or TRBV12-4 with TRBJ2-5; D not certain. V was trimmed by 6 bases and J by 4 bases, leaving 6 bases between them. The CDR3 is 11 amino acids. The CDR3 DNA sequence: TGTGCCAGCAGGAAAAGAGAGACCCAGTACCTC. Its protein product is CASRKRETQYL.

The V and J genes are TRBV13 and TRBJ2-1, with TRBD2 identical over 9 bases. Germline loops: CDR1 PRHDT, CDR2 FYEKMQ (reference sequence). The length of the CDR3 is 17 residues. The ends lost 5 bases at V and 6 bases at J; junction bases unmatched: 14. CDR3 bases: TGTGCCAGCAGCCCCCCACTAGCGGGCTCGTATATCAATGAGCAGTTCTTC. This encodes CASSPPLAGSYINEQFF.

In this sample, this clonotype turned up a few times. The chain carries TRBV5-4 and TRBJ2-1; D gene unclear. The CDR3 has 14 amino acids. CDR1 and CDR2 (germline): SGHNT, YYREEE (reference sequence). V was trimmed by 1 base and J by 7 bases, leaving 12 bases between them. The CDR3 loop is CASSLWRQTNEQFF. In DNA form, the CDR3 reads TGTGCCAGCAGCTTGTGGCGGCAAACGAATGAGCAGTTCTTC.

The chain links TRBV5-6 to TRBJ2-2; D is possibly TRBD2 (6 bases). Germline V gene data show CDR1 as SGHDT and CDR2 as YYEEEE. The CDR3 spans 15 residues. The V and J ends lost 1 base and 1 base respectively, with 8 bases between them. CDR3 sequence reads: CASSLPGLNTGELFF. The CDR3 DNA reads as TGTGCCAGCAGCTTGCCGGGACTGAACACCGGGGAGCTGTTTTTT.

This clonotype showed up many times. This chain links TRBV15 with TRBJ2-5; TRBD2 aligns across 8 bases. The CDR3 sequence is 13 residues long. The V and J ends lost 6 bases and 3 bases, in that order; junction bases with no gene match: 3. Germline V CDR1 and CDR2: LNHNV, YYDKDF (reference sequence). CDR3 region: CATRISGKETQYF. The DNA of the CDR3 is TGTGCCACCAGGATTAGCGGGAAAGAGACCCAGTACTTC.

This clonotype appeared many times. This chain joins TRBV7-2 and TRBJ2-3; TRBD2 matches at 13 bases. From germline, CDR1 is SGHTA and CDR2 FQGNSA. Losses at the gene ends were 5 bases for V and 5 bases for J; bases not matched to a gene: 7. The CDR3 sequence is 16 residues long. The CDR3 nucleotides read TGTGCCAGCAGCACCACTAGCGGGAGGGCCGTAGATACGCAGTATTTT. Translating it yields CASSTTSGRAVDTQYF.

The V call is TRBV7-9, the J call TRBJ2-7; TRBD2 is a possible D gene (6 bases). There are 15 residues in the CDR3. Germline CDR1 SEHNR, CDR2 FQNEAQ (reference sequence). V lost 1 base, J lost 5 bases, and 15 bases lay in between. The CDR3 region is CASSLVAGRYDEQYF. CDR3 nucleotide sequence: TGTGCCAGCAGCTTAGTCGCAGGGAGGTACGACGAGCAGTACTTC. Combining the CDR3 with reference TRBV7-9 and TRBJ2-7 gives the whole variable domain DTGVSQNPRHKITKRGQNVTFRCDPISEHNRLYWYRQTLGQGPEFLTYFQNEAQLEKSRLLSDRFSAERPKGSFSTLEIQRTEQGDSAMYLCASSLVAGRYDEQYFGPGTRLTVT.

The table lists this clonotype with many counts. One end of the junction varies from germline; a read error may be responsible. The V gene is TRBV4-2, the J gene TRBJ2-2, with D hard to call. The CDR3 spans 11 residues. CDR1 and CDR2 (germline): LGHNA, YNFKEQ. CDR3 coding DNA: TGTGCCAGCACCAACAGCGGGGAGCTGTTTTTT. It specifies CASTNSGELFF.

The sample holds a few counts of this clonotype. The chain has TRBV20-1 and TRBJ2-3; weak D call: TRBD2 (5 bases). Germline V CDR1 and CDR2: DFQATT, SNEGSKA (reference sequence). V was clipped by 5 bases and J by 14 bases, with 17 bases between them. The CDR3 sequence is 11 residues long. The CDR3 region has the DNA TGCAGTGCTGCCCGGACTTCCAAGGTGTATTTT. Translated: CSAARTSKVYF.

The chain recombines TRBV19 with TRBJ1-3, with TRBD1 as a possible D gene (5 bases). This CDR3 has 13 amino acids. Germline lookup yields CDR1 LNHDA and CDR2 SQIVND (reference sequence). With 5 bases removed from V and 6 bases from J, the gap between germline ends came to 11 bases. CDR3 sequence (DNA): TGTGCCAGTAGTGTCGACGGGGCAAACACCATATATTTT. It codes for CASSVDGANTIYF.

This clonotype was picked up many times. The chain employs TRBV29-1 and TRBJ1-1; D unclear. Germline assignment: CDR1 SQVTM and CDR2 ANQGSEA. The V end was cut by 0 bases, the J end by 3 bases, with 14 bases between. The CDR3 spans 15 residues. DNA for the CDR3: TGCAGCGTTGAAGATTCTGGCGGTATCGACACTGAAGCTTTCTTT. Its translation: CSVEDSGGIDTEAFF.

V and J are TRBV7-8 and TRBJ2-1, with 7 positions matching TRBD1. The length of the CDR3 is 14 residues. Germline loops: CDR1 SGHVS, CDR2 FQNEAQ. Trimming cost V 3 bases and J 9 bases; bases outside gene matches: 8. The chain's CDR3 is CASSLVRQGGEQFF. Here the CDR3 DNA reads TGTGCCAGCAGCTTGGTTCGACAGGGCGGTGAGCAGTTCTTC. Using reference TRBV7-8 and TRBJ2-1 for the parts outside the CDR3, the full variable domain is GAGVSQSPRYKVAKRGQDVALRCDPISGHVSLFWYQQALGQGPEFLTYFQNEAQLDKSGLPSDRFFAERPEGSVSTLKIQRTQQEDSAVYLCASSLVRQGGEQFFGPGTRLTVL.

The chain employs TRBV27 and TRBJ2-6, with D possibly matching TRBD2 (5 bases). From germline, CDR1 is MNHEY and CDR2 SMNVEV (reference sequence). The CDR3 spans 16 residues. V was pared by 8 bases and J by 0 bases, with 14 bases between. CDR3 sequence reads: CASWSYRDSGANVLTF. The CDR3, as DNA: TGTGCCAGCTGGTCATATCGGGACTCTGGGGCCAACGTCCTGACTTTC.

This clonotype was seen repeatedly, ten times or more. This rearrangement joins TRBV5-1 to TRBJ1-3; 7 bases are a match to TRBD1. CDR3 length: 15 residues. The ends lost 1 base at V and 2 bases at J; junction bases unmatched: 3. CDR1 SGHRS and CDR2 YFSETQ come from the germline V gene. CDR3 nucleotides: TGCGCCAGCAGCTTGAGAGGGGGCACTGGAAACACCATATATTTT. It is translated as CASSLRGGTGNTIYF.

The genes are TRBV7-9 and TRBJ1-1; D gene uncertain. CDR1 SEHNR and CDR2 FQNEAQ come from the germline V gene (reference sequence). Trimming pared 2 bases from V and 3 bases from J, leaving 7 bases between. CDR3 length: 13 residues. CDR3 in DNA: TGTGCCAGCAGCTTAAGTGGAGACACTGAAGCTTTCTTT. Protein sequence: CASSLSGDTEAFF.

V is TRBV4-2 and J is TRBJ1-3, with D hard to call. The V and J ends lost 6 bases and 0 bases respectively, with 18 bases between them. The CDR3 length is 17 residues. Germline CDR1 and CDR2: LGHNA and YNFKEQ. DNA for the CDR3: TGTGCCAGCAGAGGTCGGAGGAACTACTCCTCTGGAAACACCATATATTTT. As protein: CASRGRRNYSSGNTIYF.

This sequence joins TRBV5-1 and TRBJ2-5; no clear D gene. CDR3 length: 15 amino acids. Trimming shortened V by 0 bases and J by 4 bases, and 13 bases separated the two germline ends. From germline, CDR1 is SGHRS and CDR2 YFSETQ. DNA of the CDR3: TGCGCCAGCAGCTTGGGGGCCGATTCAAGAGAGACCCAGTACTTC. It translates to CASSLGADSRETQYF.

V is TRBV19 and J is TRBJ1-5, with 10 bases matching TRBD1. After removal of 7 bases from V and 6 bases from J, the junction contained 9 bases not matched to a gene. The CDR3 runs to 15 residues. The germline V gene has CDR1 LNHDA and CDR2 SQIVND (reference sequence). CDR3 sequence: CASTLGQGWTQPQHF. The CDR3 DNA sequence: TGTGCCAGTACTTTGGGACAGGGGTGGACTCAGCCCCAGCATTTT.

This clonotype appeared a few times. The chain joins TRBV9 to TRBJ2-1; the match to TRBD2 covers 8 bases. The CDR3 length is 16 residues. CDR1 is SGDLS, CDR2 YYNGEE, per germline. V gave up 0 bases and J gave up 6 bases; unmatched junction bases: 8. In DNA form, the CDR3 reads TGTGCCAGCAGCGTAGACGGGACTAGTTTCCCCAATGAGCAGTTCTTC. As protein: CASSVDGTSFPNEQFF. The full variable domain, in which reference TRBV9 and TRBJ2-1 provide the parts outside the CDR3, is DSGVTQTPKHLITATGQRVTLRCSPRSGDLSVYWYQQSLDQGLQFLIQYYNGEERAKGNILERFSAQQFPDLHSELNLSSLELGDSALYFCASSVDGTSFPNEQFFGPGTRLTVL.

This chain joins TRBV28 and TRBJ2-5, with D perhaps TRBD2 (6 bases). The CDR3 runs 13 residues. The germline CDR1 and CDR2 sequences are MDHEN and SYDVKM. Trimming left V 4 bases short and J 5 bases short, with 11 bases between. As DNA, the CDR3 is TGTGCCAGCAGTTCGGGGGATCGGGAGACCCAGTACTTC. This encodes CASSSGDRETQYF. Full variable domain (missing parts from reference TRBV28 and TRBJ2-5): DVKVTQSSRYLVKRTGEKVFLECVQDMDHENMFWYRQDPGLGLRLIYFSYDVKMKEKGDIPEGYSVSREKKERFSLILESASTNQTSMYLCASSSGDRETQYFGPGTRLLVL.